These 24 T cell receptor beta chains came from one sample sequenced in a study of shared clonotypes between healthy human individuals. TCRdb's copy holds only in-frame clones and misses some; the assay was immunoSEQ multiplex PCR. In the table there are under 1,900,000 clones, 98% to 99% of which are singletons. The sample was naive CD4+ T cells sorted from blood. The subset is: CD45RA+ positively selected. The origin of the receptors is a man aged 25-45 years in good health.

The chain carries TRBV18 and TRBJ2-1, with 11 bases lining up with TRBD2. The CDR3 is 15 residues long. V trimming: 3 bases; J trimming: 6 bases; junction bases outside the gene matches: 4. From germline, CDR1 is KGHSH and CDR2 LQKENI. CDR3 DNA sequence: TGTGCCAGCTCACCCGGGACTAGCGGACTCAATGAGCAGTTCTTC. Translating gives CASSPGTSGLNEQFF. The whole variable domain, remainder taken from reference TRBV18 and TRBJ2-1, is NAGVMQNPRHLVRRRGQEARLRCSPMKGHSHVYWYRQLPEEGLKFMVYLQKENIIDESGMPKERFSAEFPKEGPSILRIQQVVRGDSAAYFCASSPGTSGLNEQFFGPGTRLTVL.

V gene TRBV15 combines with J gene TRBJ2-1; TRBD1 is a possible D gene (5 bases). The V end was cut by 0 bases, the J end by 3 bases, with 18 bases between. The V gene's germline CDR1 is LNHNV and CDR2 YYDKDF (reference sequence). This CDR3 region has 18 residues. In DNA form, the CDR3 reads TGTGCCACCAGCAGAGATCTACCAAAACAGGCGAGCTACAATGAGCAGTTCTTC. The encoded protein is CATSRDLPKQASYNEQFF.

The chain links TRBV5-1 to TRBJ2-2; 7 nucleotides agree with TRBD2. The CDR3 spans 16 residues. Trimming cost V 4 bases and J 3 bases; bases outside gene matches: 9. Germline loops: CDR1 SGHRS, CDR2 YFSETQ. CDR3 protein: CASSLTSAPDTGELFF. The CDR3 coding sequence is TGCGCCAGCAGCCTCACTAGCGCTCCCGACACCGGGGAGCTGTTTTTT.

The chain combines TRBV6-6 with TRBJ2-1; D uncertain. The ends were cut back, 7 bases at V and 0 bases at J, with 7 bases in the middle. The CDR3 totals 13 residues. Germline-derived CDR1 and CDR2 are MNHNY and SVGAGI (reference sequence). The CDR3 protein is CASTPHSYNEQFF. CDR3 in DNA: TGTGCCAGCACTCCGCACTCCTACAATGAGCAGTTCTTC.

The chain couples TRBV18 to TRBJ1-1; 8 bases are a match to TRBD1. The CDR3 contains 12 residues. V dropped 4 bases and J dropped 7; count of bases not matched to a gene: 2. The germline gives CDR1 KGHSH, CDR2 LQKENI. The CDR3 sequence: CASSRDRGEAFF. In nucleotides, the CDR3 is TGTGCCAGCTCACGTGACAGGGGTGAAGCTTTCTTT.

The chain has TRBV6-1 and TRBJ2-7, with 8 bases aligning to TRBD1. This CDR3 spans 12 amino acids. Germline V gene lookup returns CDR1 MNHNS and CDR2 SASEGT. The V and J ends lost 7 bases and 8 bases, in that order; junction bases with no gene match: 7. The CDR3 coding sequence is TGTGCCAGCACTACAGACAGGGGTAAGCAGTACTTC. Protein sequence: CASTTDRGKQYF.

The rearrangement links TRBV28 to TRBJ1-2, with 8 nucleotides matching TRBD1. After removal of 6 bases from V and 4 bases from J, the junction contained 16 bases not matched to a gene. The CDR3 runs 17 residues. Germline loops: CDR1 MDHEN, CDR2 SYDVKM. CDR3 nucleotide sequence: TGTGCCAGCAGGCCCTTGGACAGGGCGAGGACCCCCTATGGCTACACCTTC. It codes for CASRPLDRARTPYGYTF.

The rearrangement joins TRBV27 to TRBJ2-3, with 8 bases lining up with TRBD2. This CDR3 is built from 17 residues. V shed 1 base, J shed 4 bases, and the junction held 10 bases outside the gene matches. The germline gives CDR1 MNHEY, CDR2 SMNVEV (reference sequence). CDR3 residues: CASSLYPFREGPDTQYF. The CDR3 nucleotides read TGTGCCAGCAGTTTATATCCCTTCCGGGAGGGCCCAGATACGCAGTATTTT.

The chain recombines TRBV10-2 with TRBJ2-1; the match to TRBD2 covers 10 bases. V gave up 6 bases and J gave up 4 bases; unmatched junction bases: 6. This CDR3 contains 15 residues. Germline V gene lookup returns CDR1 WSHSY and CDR2 SAAADI. CDR3 nucleotides: TGCGCCAGCAGACCCGGACTAGCGGATTACAATGAGCAGTTCTTC. Translated: CASRPGLADYNEQFF.

The gene calls are TRBV27 and TRBJ2-2; D is perhaps TRBD1 (6 bases). Germline CDR1 reads MNHEY; CDR2 reads SMNVEV (reference sequence). Trimming shortened V by 2 bases and J by 4 bases, and 11 bases separated the two germline ends. The CDR3 covers 15 residues. The CDR3 protein is CASSLKGESTGELFF. Written as DNA, the CDR3 is TGTGCCAGCAGTTTAAAGGGGGAGAGCACCGGGGAGCTGTTTTTT.

The CDR3 nucleotides read TGTGCCAGCAGCCCGAGGAGTACGCAGTATTTT. Its protein product is CASSPRSTQYF. V gene TRBV14 combines with J gene TRBJ2-3; D is unresolved. Germline V CDR1 and CDR2: SGHDN, FVKESK. The V gene lost 4 bases and the J gene lost 8 bases, with 7 bases spanning the gap. The CDR3 runs 11 residues. Complete variable domain (other parts from reference TRBV14 and TRBJ2-3): EAGVTQFPSHSVIEKGQTVTLRCDPISGHDNLYWYRRVMGKEIKFLLHFVKESKQDESGMPNNRFLAERTGGTYSTLKVQPAELEDSGVYFCASSPRSTQYFGPGTRLTVL.

V gene TRBV5-1 combines with J gene TRBJ2-3; TRBD1 agrees at 10 bases. V shed 0 bases, J shed 4 bases, and the junction held 5 bases outside the gene matches. The CDR3 length is 16 residues. Germline V gene data show CDR1 as SGHRS and CDR2 as YFSETQ. The CDR3 is CASSLAQTGGSDTQYF. CDR3 coding DNA: TGCGCCAGCAGCTTGGCCCAGACAGGGGGCTCAGATACGCAGTATTTT.

With respect to this clone: Other DNA variants within this sample encode the same CDR3. The chain uses TRBV6-5 and TRBJ1-3; D remains unclear. CDR3 length: 11 amino acids. Germline V lookup: CDR1 MNHEY, CDR2 SVGAGI. Trimming took 5 bases from V and 4 from J, leaving 3 bases between them. The CDR3 bases are TGTGCCAGCAGTCGGGGAAACACCATATATTTT. This gives the protein CASSRGNTIYF.

V gene TRBV5-1 combines with J gene TRBJ2-2, with a weak D call TRBD2 (5 bases). V dropped 3 bases and J dropped 6 bases, with 15 bases sitting between them. Germline V CDR1 and CDR2: SGHRS, YFSETQ. The CDR3 loop spans 15 amino acids. The CDR3 sequence: CASSWTGSVAGELFF. The CDR3 DNA reads as TGCGCCAGCAGCTGGACTGGATCCGTAGCCGGGGAGCTGTTTTTT.

The chain links TRBV6-6 to TRBJ1-3, with D uncertain. V was clipped by 5 bases and J by 4 bases, with 6 bases between them. The CDR3 loop spans 12 amino acids. Germline CDR1 is MNHNY and CDR2 is SVGAGI (reference sequence). This CDR3 is CASSPNGNTIYF. Written as DNA, the CDR3 is TGTGCCAGCAGTCCTAACGGAAACACCATATATTTT.

This rearrangement joins TRBV11-3 to TRBJ2-1, with 8 nucleotides matching TRBD2. Looked up from germline, CDR1 is SGHNT and CDR2 is YENEEA. The CDR3 is 14 residues long. The junction had 3 bases not matched to a gene; V was cut back by 2 bases and J by 6 bases. CDR3 sequence: CASSLTGGINEQFF. CDR3 DNA: TGTGCCAGCAGCTTAACGGGAGGGATCAATGAGCAGTTCTTC.

The chain uses TRBV11-2 and TRBJ1-5; TRBD1 matches 8 bases. The CDR3 sequence is 14 residues long. V shed 5 bases and J 5 bases; nucleotides not matched to a gene: 5. Germline CDR1 is SGHAT and CDR2 is FQNNGV. CDR3 in amino acids: CASSLQGAYQPQHF. Written as DNA, the CDR3 is TGTGCCAGCAGCCTTCAGGGGGCATATCAGCCCCAGCATTTT.

Notes on this clone: Distinct nucleotide sequences in the sample also encode this CDR3. The chain recombines TRBV5-1 with TRBJ2-7, with 10 positions matching TRBD2. Germline lookup yields CDR1 SGHRS and CDR2 YFSETQ. The V segment lost 4 bases and the J segment 0 bases; nucleotides outside the gene matches: 4. The CDR3 runs to 15 residues. CDR3 loop: CASSLGLAASYEQYF. In DNA form, the CDR3 reads TGCGCCAGCAGCCTCGGACTAGCGGCCTCCTACGAGCAGTACTTC.

CDR3 protein: CASSQDRGGSPYEQYF. CDR3 nucleotides: TGCGCCAGCAGCCAAGATCGTGGCGGGTCCCCCTACGAGCAGTACTTC. The V call is TRBV4-1, the J call TRBJ2-7; possibly TRBD2 for D (5 bases). Germline V gene sequence: CDR1 MGHRA, CDR2 YSYEKL. V lost 0 bases and J 2 bases, leaving 14 bases between the germline ends. The CDR3 is made up of 16 amino acids.

The rearrangement uses TRBV5-1 and TRBJ2-7; tentatively, D is TRBD1 (5 bases). Per germline, CDR1 SGHRS and CDR2 YFSETQ. V dropped 1 base and J dropped 4 bases, with 18 bases sitting between them. CDR3 length equals 16 residues. The CDR3 nucleotides are TGCGCCAGCAGCTTGCAGCCGTGGGGCCCCTCTTACGAGCAGTACTTC. Encoded protein: CASSLQPWGPSYEQYF.

The chain uses TRBV27 and TRBJ2-3; tentative D call: TRBD2 (5 bases). V lost 6 bases to trimming and J lost 2 bases, with 24 bases between them. Germline V gives CDR1 MNHEY, CDR2 SMNVEV (reference sequence). This CDR3 has 18 amino acids. The CDR3 DNA sequence: TGTGCCAGCAGACCCCTAGCTGGGGAAAGCTCTTTCACAGATACGCAGTATTTT. Translation: CASRPLAGESSFTDTQYF.

The genes are TRBV28 and TRBJ2-3, with 11 bases lining up with TRBD2. The CDR3 loop spans 17 amino acids. The V gene's germline CDR1 is MDHEN and CDR2 SYDVKM. V lost 3 bases to trimming and J lost 2 bases; unmatched junction nucleotides: 7. The CDR3 sequence is CASSLGQTSGNTDTQYF. The CDR3, as DNA: TGTGCCAGCAGTTTGGGCCAGACTAGCGGGAACACAGATACGCAGTATTTT.

The rearrangement joins TRBV4-2 to TRBJ2-3, with 12 positions matching TRBD2. J lost 1 base, V lost 1 base, and 3 bases had no gene match. Germline CDR1 LGHNA, CDR2 YNFKEQ. This CDR3 comprises 17 residues. The CDR3 sequence is CASSQGTSGTGTDTQYF. Written as DNA, the CDR3 is TGTGCCAGCAGCCAAGGGACTAGCGGGACGGGCACAGATACGCAGTATTTT.

V usage is TRBV28 and J usage is TRBJ2-5, with D possibly TRBD1 on 5 matching bases. This CDR3 has 15 residues. Between the trimmed V and J ends, which lost 6 bases and 2 bases, there was a span of 16 bases. CDR1 and CDR2 (germline): MDHEN, SYDVKM. The CDR3 spells CASRPGGAPQETQYF. The CDR3 DNA is TGTGCCAGCAGGCCCGGTGGGGCGCCTCAAGAGACCCAGTACTTC.